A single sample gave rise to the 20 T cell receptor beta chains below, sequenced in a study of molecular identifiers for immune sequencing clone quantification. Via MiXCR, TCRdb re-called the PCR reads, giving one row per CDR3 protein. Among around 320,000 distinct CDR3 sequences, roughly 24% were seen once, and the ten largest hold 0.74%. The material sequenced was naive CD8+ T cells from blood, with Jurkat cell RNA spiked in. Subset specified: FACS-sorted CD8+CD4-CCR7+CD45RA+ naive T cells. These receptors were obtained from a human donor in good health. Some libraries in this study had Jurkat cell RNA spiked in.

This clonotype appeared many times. Here the CDR3 DNA reads TGCGCCAGCAGCCAGCAGGGTATTGGCAATCAGCCCCAGCATTTT. Its translation: CASSQQGIGNQPQHF. The V gene is TRBV4-1, the J gene TRBJ1-5; tentative D call: TRBD1 (5 bases). Germline assignment: CDR1 MGHRA and CDR2 YSYEKL. CDR3 length: 15 residues. The germline V and J ends were trimmed by 3 bases and 2 bases, with 11 bases remaining between them.

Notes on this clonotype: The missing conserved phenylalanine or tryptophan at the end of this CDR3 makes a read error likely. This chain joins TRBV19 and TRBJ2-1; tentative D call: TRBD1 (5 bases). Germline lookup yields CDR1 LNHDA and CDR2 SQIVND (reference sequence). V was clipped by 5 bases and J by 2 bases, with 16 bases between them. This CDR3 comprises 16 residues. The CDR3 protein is CASSPPDTLTYNEQFL. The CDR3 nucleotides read TGTGCCAGTAGTCCGCCGGACACCCTGACCTACAATGAGCAGTTCCTC.

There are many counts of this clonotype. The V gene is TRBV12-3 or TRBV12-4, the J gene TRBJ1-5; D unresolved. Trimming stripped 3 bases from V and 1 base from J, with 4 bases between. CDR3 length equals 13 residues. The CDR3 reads CASSFQSNQPQHF. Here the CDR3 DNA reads TGTGCCAGCAGTTTTCAGAGCAATCAGCCCCAGCATTTT.

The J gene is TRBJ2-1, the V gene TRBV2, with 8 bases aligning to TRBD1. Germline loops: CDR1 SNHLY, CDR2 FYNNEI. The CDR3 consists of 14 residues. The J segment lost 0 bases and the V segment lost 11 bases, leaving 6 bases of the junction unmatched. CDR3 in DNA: TGTGCCGGGACGGGACAGGACTCCTACAATGAGCAGTTCTTC. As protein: CAGTGQDSYNEQFF.

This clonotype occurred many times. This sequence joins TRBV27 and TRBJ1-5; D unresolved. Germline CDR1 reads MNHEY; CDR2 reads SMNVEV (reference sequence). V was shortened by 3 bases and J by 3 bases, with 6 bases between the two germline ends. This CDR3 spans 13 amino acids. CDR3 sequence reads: CASSFAANQPQHF. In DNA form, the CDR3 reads TGTGCCAGCAGTTTTGCAGCCAATCAGCCCCAGCATTTT.

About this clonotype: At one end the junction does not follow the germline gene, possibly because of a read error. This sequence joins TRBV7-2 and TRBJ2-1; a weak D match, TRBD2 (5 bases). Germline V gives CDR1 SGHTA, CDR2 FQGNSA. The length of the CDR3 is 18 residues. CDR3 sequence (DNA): TGTGCCAGCAGCTTAAATTTAAAAAGCGGAAGCTCCTGCAATGAGCAGTTCTTC. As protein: CASSLNLKSGSSCNEQFF. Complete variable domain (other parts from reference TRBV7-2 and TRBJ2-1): GAGVSQSPSNKVTEKGKDVELRCDPISGHTALYWYRQSLGQGLEFLIYFQGNSAPDKSGLPSDRFSAERTGGSVSTLTIQRTQQEDSAVYLCASSLNLKSGSSCNEQFFGPGTRLTVL.

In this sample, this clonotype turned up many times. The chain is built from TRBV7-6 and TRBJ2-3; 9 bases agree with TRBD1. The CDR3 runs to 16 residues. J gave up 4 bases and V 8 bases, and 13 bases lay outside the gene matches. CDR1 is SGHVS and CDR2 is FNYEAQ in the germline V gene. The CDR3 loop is CASPCRDREMADTQYF. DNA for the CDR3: TGTGCCAGCCCCTGCCGGGACAGGGAAATGGCAGATACGCAGTATTTT.

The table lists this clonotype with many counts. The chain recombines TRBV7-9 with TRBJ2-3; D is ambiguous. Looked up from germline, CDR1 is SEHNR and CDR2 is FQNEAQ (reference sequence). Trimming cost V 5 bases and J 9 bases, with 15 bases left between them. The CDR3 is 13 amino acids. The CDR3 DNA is TGTGCCAGCAGCATGGACCCAGGTCACACGCAGTATTTT. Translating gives CASSMDPGHTQYF. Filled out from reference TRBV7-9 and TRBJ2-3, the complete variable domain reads DTGVSQNPRHKITKRGQNVTFRCDPISEHNRLYWYRQTLGQGPEFLTYFQNEAQLEKSRLLSDRFSAERPKGSFSTLEIQRTEQGDSAMYLCASSMDPGHTQYFGPGTRLTVL.

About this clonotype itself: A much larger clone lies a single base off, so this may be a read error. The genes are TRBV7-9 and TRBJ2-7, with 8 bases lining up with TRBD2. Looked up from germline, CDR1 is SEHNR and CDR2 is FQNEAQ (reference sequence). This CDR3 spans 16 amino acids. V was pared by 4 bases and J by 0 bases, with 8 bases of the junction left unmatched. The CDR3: CASSSLERGRSYEQYF. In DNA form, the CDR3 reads TGTGCCAGCAGCTCCCTAGAGCGGGGGCGCTCCTACGAGCAGTACTTC.

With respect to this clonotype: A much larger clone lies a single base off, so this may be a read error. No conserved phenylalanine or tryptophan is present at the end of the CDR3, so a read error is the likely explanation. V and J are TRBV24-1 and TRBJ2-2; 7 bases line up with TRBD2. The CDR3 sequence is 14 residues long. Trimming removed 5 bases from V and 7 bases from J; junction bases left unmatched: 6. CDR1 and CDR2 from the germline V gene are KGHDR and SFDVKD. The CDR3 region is CATSAGGDGGELFL. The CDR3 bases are TGTGCCACCAGTGCGGGGGGTGACGGCGGGGAGCTGTTTCTT.

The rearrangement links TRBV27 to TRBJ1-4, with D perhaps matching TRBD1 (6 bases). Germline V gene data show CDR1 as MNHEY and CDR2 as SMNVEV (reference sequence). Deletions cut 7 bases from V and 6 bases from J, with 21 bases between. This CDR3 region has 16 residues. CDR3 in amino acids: CASTDTRDTLHEKLFF. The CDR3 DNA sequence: TGTGCCAGCACCGATACACGGGACACACTACATGAAAAACTGTTTTTT.

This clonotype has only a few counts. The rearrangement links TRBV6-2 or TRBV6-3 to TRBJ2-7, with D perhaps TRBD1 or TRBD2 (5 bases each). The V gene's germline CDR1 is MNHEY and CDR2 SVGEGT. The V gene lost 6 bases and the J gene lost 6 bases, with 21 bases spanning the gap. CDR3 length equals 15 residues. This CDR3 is CASRNRGTLGAEQYF. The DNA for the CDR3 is TGTGCCAGCAGGAACCGAGGGACGCTAGGGGCCGAGCAGTACTTC.

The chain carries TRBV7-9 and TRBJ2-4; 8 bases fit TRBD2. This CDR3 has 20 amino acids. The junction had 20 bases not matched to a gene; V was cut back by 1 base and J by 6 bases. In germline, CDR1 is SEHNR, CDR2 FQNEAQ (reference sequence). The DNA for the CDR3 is TGTGCCAGCAGCTTAGACCCCCCGAGGGCGGGGGGTACCTACGGAAACATTCAGTACTTC. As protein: CASSLDPPRAGGTYGNIQYF.

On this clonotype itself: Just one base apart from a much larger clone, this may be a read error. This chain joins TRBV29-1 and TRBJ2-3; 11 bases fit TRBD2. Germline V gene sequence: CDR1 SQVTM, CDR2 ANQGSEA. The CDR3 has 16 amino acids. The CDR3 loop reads CCVESPTSGTTDTQYF. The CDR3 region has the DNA TGCTGCGTTGAATCCCCGACTAGCGGGACCACAGATACGCAGTATTTT.

CDR3 nucleotides: TGTGCCAGCAGAGGGGGATTCTCGGGAGGGGTCGACAATGAGCAGTTCTTC. Amino acids: CASRGGFSGGVDNEQFF. V is TRBV5-8 and J is TRBJ2-1; 8 positions match TRBD2. V trimming: 5 bases; J trimming: 5 bases; junction bases outside the gene matches: 15. The CDR3 has 17 amino acids. Germline lookup yields CDR1 SGHTS and CDR2 YDEGEE.

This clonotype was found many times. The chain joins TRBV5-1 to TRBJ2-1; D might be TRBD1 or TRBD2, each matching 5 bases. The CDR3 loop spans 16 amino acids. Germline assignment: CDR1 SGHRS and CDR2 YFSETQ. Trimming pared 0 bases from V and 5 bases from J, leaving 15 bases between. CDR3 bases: TGCGCCAGCAGCTTGGATCTGGGGACGTTCAACAATGAGCAGTTCTTC. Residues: CASSLDLGTFNNEQFF.

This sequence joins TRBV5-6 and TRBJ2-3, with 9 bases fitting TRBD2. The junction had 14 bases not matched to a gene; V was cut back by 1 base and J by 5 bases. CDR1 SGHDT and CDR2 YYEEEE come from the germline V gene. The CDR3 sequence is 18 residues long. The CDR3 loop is CASSLSLAGSIVGDTQYF. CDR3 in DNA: TGTGCCAGCAGCTTGTCGCTAGCGGGGTCAATCGTGGGAGATACGCAGTATTTT.

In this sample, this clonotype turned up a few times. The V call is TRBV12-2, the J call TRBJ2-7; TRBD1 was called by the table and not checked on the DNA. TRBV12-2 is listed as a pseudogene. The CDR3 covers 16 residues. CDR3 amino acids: CASRPRFGQRTTEQYF. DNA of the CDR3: TGTGCAAGTCGCCCCCGGTTTGGACAACGAACCACCGAGCAGTACTTC.

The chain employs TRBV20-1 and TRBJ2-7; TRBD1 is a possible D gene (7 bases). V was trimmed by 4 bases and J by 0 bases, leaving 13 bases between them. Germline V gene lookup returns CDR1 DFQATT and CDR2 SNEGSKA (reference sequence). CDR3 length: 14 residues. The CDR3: CSATGGDSSYEQYF. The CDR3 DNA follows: TGCAGTGCTACAGGCGGGGACAGCTCCTACGAGCAGTACTTC.

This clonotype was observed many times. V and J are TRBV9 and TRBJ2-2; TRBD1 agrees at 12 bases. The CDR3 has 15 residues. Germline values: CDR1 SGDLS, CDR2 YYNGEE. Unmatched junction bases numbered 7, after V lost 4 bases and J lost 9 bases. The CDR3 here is CASSTGTGGLRELFF. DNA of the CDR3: TGTGCCAGCAGCACCGGGACAGGGGGCTTGAGGGAGCTGTTTTTT.